The subject of this entry is one T cell receptor (beta chain). Its antigen is undetermined. At one of its ends the junction is not consistent with the germline gene, which may arise from a read error. The V gene's germline CDR1 is SEHNR and CDR2 FQNEAQ (reference sequence). The CDR3 totals 14 residues. The data were taken from a study of T-cell reconstitution after alpha-beta-depleted transplantation in children. During its preparation, the TCRbeta library received unique molecular identifiers. TCRdb re-derived calls from the PCR reads in MiXCR, one entry per CDR3 protein. The table lists 200,000 to 250,000 distinct CDR3 sequences, 9.5% to 13% of them singletons. Overall study findings and caveats: Reportedly, alpha-beta T cells present about two months post-transplant originated from several hundred expanded clones of graft origin. Once a year had passed after transplant, T-cell counts and diversity came mostly from newly produced T cells.

The source was PBMCs, collected before TCRalphabeta/CD19-depleted stem cell transplant. The chain links TRBV7-9 to TRBJ2-5; 8 bases map to TRBD2. The sequence came from a child in the first two years of life with acute myeloid leukemia, due to receive a stem cell transplant. CDR3 nucleotide sequence: TGTGCCATCAGCCCGGGGGGGACCAAAGAGACCCAGTACTTC. As protein: CAISPGGTKETQYF.